The TCR beta chain under discussion was sequenced for a study of T cell responses to AZD1222 COVID-19 vaccine. TCRdb keeps only in-frame clones here, not all; method: immunoSEQ multiplex PCR. The table includes about 160,000 clones, roughly nine tenths detected once. As regards this clone: Its antigen is still unknown.

General study findings and limits: Females made up more of the donors, who were largely white British, and clonal diversity may have come out too low.

This TCR derives from an adult who received the AZD1222 COVID-19 vaccine. Source: peripheral blood, taken 28 days after the second AZD1222 dose.

The CDR3 is CASSLARGNTEAFF. In nucleotides, the CDR3 is TGCGCCAGCAGCTTGGCCAGGGGCAACACTGAAGCTTTCTTT. V usage is TRBV5-1 and J usage is TRBJ1-1; D is possibly TRBD1 (6 bases). This CDR3 is built from 14 residues. From germline, CDR1 is SGHRS and CDR2 YFSETQ. Trimming took off 0 bases at V and 2 bases at J, with 8 bases between the two ends.